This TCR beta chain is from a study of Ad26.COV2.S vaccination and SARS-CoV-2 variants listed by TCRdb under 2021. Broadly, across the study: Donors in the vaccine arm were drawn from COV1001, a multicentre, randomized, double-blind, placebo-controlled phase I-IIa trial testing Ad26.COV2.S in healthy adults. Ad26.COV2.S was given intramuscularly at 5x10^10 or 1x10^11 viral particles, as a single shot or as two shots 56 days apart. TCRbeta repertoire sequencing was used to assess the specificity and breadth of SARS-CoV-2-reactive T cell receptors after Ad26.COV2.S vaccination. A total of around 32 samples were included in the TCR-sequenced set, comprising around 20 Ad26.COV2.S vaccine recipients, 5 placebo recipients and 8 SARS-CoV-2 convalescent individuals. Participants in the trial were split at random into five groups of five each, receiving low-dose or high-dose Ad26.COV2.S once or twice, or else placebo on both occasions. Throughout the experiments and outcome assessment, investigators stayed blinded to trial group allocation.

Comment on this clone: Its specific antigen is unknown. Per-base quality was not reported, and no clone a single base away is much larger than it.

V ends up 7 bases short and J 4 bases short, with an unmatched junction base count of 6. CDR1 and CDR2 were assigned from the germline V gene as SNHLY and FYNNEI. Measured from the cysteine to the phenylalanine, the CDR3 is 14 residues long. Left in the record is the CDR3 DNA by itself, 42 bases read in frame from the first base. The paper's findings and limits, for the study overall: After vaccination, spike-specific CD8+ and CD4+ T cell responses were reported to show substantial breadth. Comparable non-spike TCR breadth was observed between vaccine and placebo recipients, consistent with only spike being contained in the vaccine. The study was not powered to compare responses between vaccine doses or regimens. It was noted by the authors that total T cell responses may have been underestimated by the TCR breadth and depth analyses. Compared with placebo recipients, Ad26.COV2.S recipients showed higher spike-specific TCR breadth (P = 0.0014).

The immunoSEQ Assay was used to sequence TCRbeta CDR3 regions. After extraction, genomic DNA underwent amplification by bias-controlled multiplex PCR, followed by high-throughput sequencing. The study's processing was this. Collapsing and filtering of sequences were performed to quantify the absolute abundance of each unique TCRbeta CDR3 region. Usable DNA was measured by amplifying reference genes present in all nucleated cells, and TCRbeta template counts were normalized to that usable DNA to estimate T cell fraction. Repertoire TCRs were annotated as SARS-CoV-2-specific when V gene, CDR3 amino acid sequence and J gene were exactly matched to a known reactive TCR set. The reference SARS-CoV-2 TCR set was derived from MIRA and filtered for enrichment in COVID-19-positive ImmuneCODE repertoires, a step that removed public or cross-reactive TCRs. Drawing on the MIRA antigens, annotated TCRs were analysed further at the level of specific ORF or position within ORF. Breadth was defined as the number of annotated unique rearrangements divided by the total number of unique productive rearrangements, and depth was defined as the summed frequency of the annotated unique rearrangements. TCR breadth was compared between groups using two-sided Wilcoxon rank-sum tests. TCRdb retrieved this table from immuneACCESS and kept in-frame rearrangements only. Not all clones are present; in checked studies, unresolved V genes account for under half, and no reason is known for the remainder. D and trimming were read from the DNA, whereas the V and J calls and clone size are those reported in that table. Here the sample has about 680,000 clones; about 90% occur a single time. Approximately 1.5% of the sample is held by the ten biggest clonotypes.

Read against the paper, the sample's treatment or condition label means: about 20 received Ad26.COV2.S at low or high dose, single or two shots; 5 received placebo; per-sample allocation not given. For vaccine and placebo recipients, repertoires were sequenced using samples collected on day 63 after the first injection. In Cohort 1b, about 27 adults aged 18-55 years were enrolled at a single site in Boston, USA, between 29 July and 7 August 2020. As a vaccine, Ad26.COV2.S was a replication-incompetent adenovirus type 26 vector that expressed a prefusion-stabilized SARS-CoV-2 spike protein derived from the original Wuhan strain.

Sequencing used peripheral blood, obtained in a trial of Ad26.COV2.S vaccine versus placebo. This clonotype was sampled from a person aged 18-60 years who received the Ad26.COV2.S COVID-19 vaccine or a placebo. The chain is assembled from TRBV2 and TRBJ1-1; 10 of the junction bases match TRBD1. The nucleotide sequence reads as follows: TGTGCCAGCATCACGGGGACAGGGGTCACTGAAGCTTTCTTT. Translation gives CASITGTGVTEAFF.